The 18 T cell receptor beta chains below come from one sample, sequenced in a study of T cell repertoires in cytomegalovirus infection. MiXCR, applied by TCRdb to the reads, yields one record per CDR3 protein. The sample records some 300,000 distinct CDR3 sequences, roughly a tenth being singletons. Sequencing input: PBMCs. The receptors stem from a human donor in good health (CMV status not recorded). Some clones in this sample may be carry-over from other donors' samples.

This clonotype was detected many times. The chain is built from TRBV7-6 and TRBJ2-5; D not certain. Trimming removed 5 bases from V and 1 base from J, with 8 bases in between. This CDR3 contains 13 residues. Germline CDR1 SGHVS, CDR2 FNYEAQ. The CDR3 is CASSRNFQETQYF. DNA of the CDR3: TGTGCCAGCAGCAGGAATTTCCAAGAGACCCAGTACTTC.

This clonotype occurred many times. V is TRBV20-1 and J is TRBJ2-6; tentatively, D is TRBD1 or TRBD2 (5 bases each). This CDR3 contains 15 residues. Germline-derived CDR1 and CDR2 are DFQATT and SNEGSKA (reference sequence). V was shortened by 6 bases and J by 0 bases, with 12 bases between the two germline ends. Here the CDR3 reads CSAPRGSSGANVLTF. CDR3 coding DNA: TGCAGTGCGCCCCGGGGCAGCTCTGGGGCCAACGTCCTGACTTTC.

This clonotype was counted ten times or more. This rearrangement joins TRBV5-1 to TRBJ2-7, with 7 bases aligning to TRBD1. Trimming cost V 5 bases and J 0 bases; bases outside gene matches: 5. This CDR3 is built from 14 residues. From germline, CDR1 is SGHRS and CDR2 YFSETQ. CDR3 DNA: TGCGCCAGCAGACGGGACAGTTCCTCCTACGAGCAGTACGTC. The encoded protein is CASRRDSSSYEQYV.

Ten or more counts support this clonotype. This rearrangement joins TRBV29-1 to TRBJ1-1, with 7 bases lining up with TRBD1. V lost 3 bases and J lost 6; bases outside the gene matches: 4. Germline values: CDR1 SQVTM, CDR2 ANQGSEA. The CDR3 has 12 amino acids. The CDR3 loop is CSVDAGQAEAFF. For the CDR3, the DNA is TGCAGCGTTGATGCCGGACAGGCTGAAGCTTTCTTT. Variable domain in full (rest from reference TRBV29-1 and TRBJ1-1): SAVISQKPSRDICQRGTSLTIQCQVDSQVTMMFWYRQQPGQSLTLIATANQGSEATYESGFVIDKFPISRPNLTFSTLTVSNMSPEDSSIYLCSVDAGQAEAFFGQGTRLTVV.

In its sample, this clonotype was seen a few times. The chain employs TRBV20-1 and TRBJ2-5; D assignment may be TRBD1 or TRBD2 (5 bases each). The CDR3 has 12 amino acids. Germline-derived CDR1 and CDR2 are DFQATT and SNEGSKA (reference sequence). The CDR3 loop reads CSRGGPQETQYF. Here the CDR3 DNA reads TGCAGCCGGGGCGGCCCGCAAGAGACCCAGTACTTC.

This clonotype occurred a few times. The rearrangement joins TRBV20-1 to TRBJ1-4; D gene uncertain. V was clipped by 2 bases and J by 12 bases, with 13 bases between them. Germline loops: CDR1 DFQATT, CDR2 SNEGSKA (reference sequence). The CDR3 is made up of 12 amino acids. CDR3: CSARNFRTELFF. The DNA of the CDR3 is TGCAGTGCTAGAAACTTCCGTACGGAACTGTTTTTT.

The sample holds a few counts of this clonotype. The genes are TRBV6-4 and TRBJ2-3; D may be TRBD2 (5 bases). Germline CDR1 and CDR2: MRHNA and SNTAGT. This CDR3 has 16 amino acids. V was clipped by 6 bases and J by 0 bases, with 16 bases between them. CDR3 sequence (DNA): TGTGCCAGCAGCGGGGTTCGCCCTTTTAGCACAGATACGCAGTATTTT. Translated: CASSGVRPFSTDTQYF.

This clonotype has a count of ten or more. The CDR3 sequence: CATSSKDSMNTGELFF. In nucleotides, the CDR3 is TGTGCCACCAGCAGCAAGGACAGCATGAACACCGGGGAGCTGTTTTTT. The chain is built from TRBV15 and TRBJ2-2, with a weak D call TRBD1 (6 bases). Deletions cut 3 bases from V and 1 base from J, with 12 bases between. The CDR3 extends over 16 amino acids. CDR1 and CDR2 from the germline V gene are LNHNV and YYDKDF (reference sequence).

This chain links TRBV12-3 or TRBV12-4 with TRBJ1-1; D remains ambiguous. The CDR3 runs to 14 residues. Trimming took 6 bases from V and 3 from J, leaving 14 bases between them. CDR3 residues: CASSRTRVDTEAFF. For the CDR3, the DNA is TGTGCCAGCAGCCGCACCAGAGTAGACACTGAAGCTTTCTTT.

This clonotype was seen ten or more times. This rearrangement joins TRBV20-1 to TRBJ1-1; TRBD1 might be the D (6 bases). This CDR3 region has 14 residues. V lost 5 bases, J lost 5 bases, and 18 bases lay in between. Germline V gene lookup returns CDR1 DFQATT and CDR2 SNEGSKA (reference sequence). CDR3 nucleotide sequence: TGCAGTGCTGCCCATTCCAGGGGAGGAACTGAAGCTTTCTTT. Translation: CSAAHSRGGTEAFF.

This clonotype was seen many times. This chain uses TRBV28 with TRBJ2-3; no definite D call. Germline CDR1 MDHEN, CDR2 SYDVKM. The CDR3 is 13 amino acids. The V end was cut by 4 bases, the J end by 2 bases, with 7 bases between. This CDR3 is CASSSHDTDTQYF. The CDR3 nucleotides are TGTGCCAGCAGTTCCCATGACACAGATACGCAGTATTTT.

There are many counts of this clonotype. CDR3 region: CASSFPGQASGANVLTF. In DNA, the CDR3 is TGTGCCAGCAGCTTCCCGGGACAGGCCTCTGGGGCCAACGTCCTGACTTTC. J is TRBJ2-6 and V is TRBV7-9; the match to TRBD1 covers 8 bases. The J segment lost 0 bases and the V segment lost 3 bases, leaving 4 bases of the junction unmatched. The CDR3 runs to 17 residues. CDR1 and CDR2 from the germline V gene are SEHNR and FQNEAQ (reference sequence). The variable domain in full, with the rest retrieved from reference TRBV7-9 and TRBJ2-6, is DTGVSQNPRHKITKRGQNVTFRCDPISEHNRLYWYRQTLGQGPEFLTYFQNEAQLEKSRLLSDRFSAERPKGSFSTLEIQRTEQGDSAMYLCASSFPGQASGANVLTFGAGSRLTVL.

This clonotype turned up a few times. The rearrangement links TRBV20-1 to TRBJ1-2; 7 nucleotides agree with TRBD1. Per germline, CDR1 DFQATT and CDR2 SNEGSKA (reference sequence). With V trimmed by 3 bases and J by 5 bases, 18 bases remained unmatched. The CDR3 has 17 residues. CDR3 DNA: TGCAGTGCTAGGGCCTTGCCGGACCAGAGACAGGGTTATGGCTACACCTTC. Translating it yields CSARALPDQRQGYGYTF.

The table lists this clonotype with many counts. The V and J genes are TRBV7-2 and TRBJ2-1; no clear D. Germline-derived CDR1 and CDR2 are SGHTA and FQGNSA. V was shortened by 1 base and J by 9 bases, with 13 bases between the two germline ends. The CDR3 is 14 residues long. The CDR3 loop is CASSLVGRSLEQFF. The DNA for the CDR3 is TGTGCCAGCAGCTTAGTCGGCCGGTCCCTTGAGCAGTTCTTC.

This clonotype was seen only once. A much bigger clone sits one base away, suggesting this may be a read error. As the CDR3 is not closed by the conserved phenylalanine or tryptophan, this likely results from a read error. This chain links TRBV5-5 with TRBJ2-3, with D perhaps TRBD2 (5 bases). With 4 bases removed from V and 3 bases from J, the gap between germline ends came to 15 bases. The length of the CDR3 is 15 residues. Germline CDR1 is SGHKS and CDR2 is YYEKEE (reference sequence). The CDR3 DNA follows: TGTGCCAGCAGCAGTGGGCTAGCTCGTACAGATACGCAGTATTCT. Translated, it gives CASSSGLARTDTQYS.

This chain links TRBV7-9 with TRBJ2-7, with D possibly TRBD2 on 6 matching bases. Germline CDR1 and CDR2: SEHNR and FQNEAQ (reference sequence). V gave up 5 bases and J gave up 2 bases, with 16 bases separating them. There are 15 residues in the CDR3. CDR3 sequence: CASSKEGGETYEQYF. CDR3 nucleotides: TGTGCCAGCAGCAAAGAGGGAGGAGAGACCTACGAGCAGTACTTC.

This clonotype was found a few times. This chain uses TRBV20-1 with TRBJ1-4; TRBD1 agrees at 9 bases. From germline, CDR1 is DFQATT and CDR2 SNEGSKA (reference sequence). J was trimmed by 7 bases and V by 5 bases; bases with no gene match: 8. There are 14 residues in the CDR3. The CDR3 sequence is CSASLTGGREKLFF. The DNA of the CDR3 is TGCAGTGCTTCCCTGACAGGGGGGCGTGAAAAACTGTTTTTT.

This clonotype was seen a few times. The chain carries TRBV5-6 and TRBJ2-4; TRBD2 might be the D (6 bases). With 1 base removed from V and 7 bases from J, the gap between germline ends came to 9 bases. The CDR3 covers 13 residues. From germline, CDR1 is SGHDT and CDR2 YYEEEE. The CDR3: CASSLIGSNIQYF. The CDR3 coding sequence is TGTGCCAGCAGCTTGATCGGGAGCAACATTCAGTACTTC.